The clone carrying this T cell receptor (beta chain) came up many times. Antigen unknown. Exclusion of a patient resulted from uncontrolled infection, other autoimmune disease, pregnancy or lactation. Authors of the study amplified TCR beta CDR3 regions from RNA transcripts. The TCR CDR3 first-round RT-PCR relied on the HTBI primer set. One entry per CDR3 protein, called by TCRdb with MiXCR from the multiplex PCR reads. The sample yields over 500,000 distinct CDR3 sequences, 15% to 20% seen once. The sample belongs to a study of T cells in Graves' hyperthyroidism and ophthalmopathy. Study results and caveats: Most clonotypes that expanded in the thyroid above 0.001 also showed up in blood. Before onset, ophthalmopathy was predicted by the model a median 6.5 months earlier.

The CDR3 contains 15 residues. CDR1 and CDR2 from the germline V gene are MNHNS and SASEGT. The V segment lost 6 bases and the J segment 3 bases; nucleotides outside the gene matches: 8. Sequencing used blood. This TCR derives from a woman between 18 and 29 years old with Graves' ophthalmopathy. The chain employs TRBV6-1 and TRBJ1-2; 9 bases line up with TRBD1. CDR3 sequence reads: CASRVGQGLYYGYTF. The CDR3 DNA reads TGTGCCAGCAGGGTCGGACAGGGGTTATACTATGGCTACACCTTC.